This TCR beta chain is from a study of long-term antiretroviral therapy in people with HIV. The overall study: Collection dates of the earliest samples fall about a decade before the 2015 immediate-ART recommendation.

Overall study results and limits: Drawn between the mid-2000s and the late 2010s, the blood was possibly obtained under older ART regimens.

Comment on this clone: Its antigen is undetermined.

V lost 7 bases, J lost 4 bases, and 8 bases stayed unmatched. Germline CDR1 and CDR2: LNHDA and SQIVND (reference sequence). This CDR3 region has 15 residues. Sequencing relied on immunoSEQ assay v3.0, run at survey level. This table comes from immunoSEQ multiplex PCR, and its TCRdb copy is limited to in-frame clones, with some not included. The sample includes about 16,000 clones, over 70% seen only once; the top ten take about 14%. The chain recombines TRBV19 with TRBJ1-3; 9 bases are a match to TRBD1. This TCR derives from a woman aged 50 to 60 with HIV. Specimen: unsorted PBMCs, collected 1.5 years before starting antiretroviral therapy. CDR3 protein: CASNLRTGVGNTIYF. The CDR3 DNA reads as TGTGCCAGTAATTTACGGACAGGGGTCGGAAACACCATATATTTT.